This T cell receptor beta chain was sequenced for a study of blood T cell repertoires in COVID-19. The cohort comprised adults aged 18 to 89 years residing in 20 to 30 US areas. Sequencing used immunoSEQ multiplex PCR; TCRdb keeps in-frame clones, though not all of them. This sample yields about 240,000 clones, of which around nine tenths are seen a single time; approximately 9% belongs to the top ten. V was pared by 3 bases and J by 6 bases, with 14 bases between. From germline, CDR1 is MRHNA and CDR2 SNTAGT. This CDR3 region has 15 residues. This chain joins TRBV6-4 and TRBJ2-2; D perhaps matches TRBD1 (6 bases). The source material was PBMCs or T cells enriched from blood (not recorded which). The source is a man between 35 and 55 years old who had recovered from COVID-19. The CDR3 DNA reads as TGTGCCAGCAGTGAAGAAACAGGGAGCGCCGGGGAGCTGTTTTTT. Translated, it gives CASSEETGSAGELFF.